The next 13 T cell receptor beta chains were all read from a single sample in a study of cytomegalovirus exposure and HLA in healthy donors (dated by TCRdb to about 2017). The protocol used for the library was the immunoSEQ multiplex PCR assay. For the multiplex PCR, a mixture combining 60 forward primers for TCR Vbeta segments and 13 reverse primers for TCR Jbeta segments was used. TCRdb retrieved this table from immuneACCESS and kept in-frame rearrangements only. Not all clones are present; in checked studies, unresolved V genes account for under half, and no reason is known for the remainder. Here the sample has approximately 160,000 clones; 70% to 80% occur a single time. The ten largest clones capture more than 0.8% of the sample. Sequenced: PBMCs. The receptors come from a woman in her 40s in good health and CMV-seronegative.

This clone was seen once. The gene calls are TRBV4-2 and TRBJ1-5, with TRBD1 identical over 7 bases. The CDR3 length is 15 residues. CDR1 and CDR2 (germline): LGHNA, YNFKEQ. V was pared by 4 bases and J by 3 bases, with 6 bases of the junction left unmatched. This chain's CDR3 is CASSPPGQPNQPQHF. CDR3 in DNA: TGTGCCAGCAGCCCCCCGGGACAGCCCAATCAGCCCCAGCATTTT.

The chain recombines TRBV5-4 with TRBJ2-5, with 7 bases matching TRBD2. The CDR3 has 15 amino acids. Germline V lookup: CDR1 SGHNT, CDR2 YYREEE (reference sequence). The V and J ends lost 1 base and 1 base, in that order; junction bases with no gene match: 4. CDR3 in DNA: TGTGCCAGCAGCTTGCGACTAGCAGCCCAAGAGACCCAGTACTTC. It encodes CASSLRLAAQETQYF.

A remark on this clone: Within the sample, other DNA sequences also encode this same CDR3. The chain combines TRBV27 with TRBJ2-3; D call uncertain. The V gene lost 6 bases and the J gene lost 0 bases, with 7 bases spanning the gap. Germline V gene data show CDR1 as MNHEY and CDR2 as SMNVEV (reference sequence). This CDR3 is built from 13 residues. The CDR3 DNA reads TGTGCCAGCAGCCTTTCTAGCACAGATACGCAGTATTTT. Its translation is CASSLSSTDTQYF.

The V call is TRBV28, the J call TRBJ1-1; D possibly corresponds to TRBD1 (5 bases). This CDR3 has 11 amino acids. With 6 bases removed from V and 3 bases from J, the gap between germline ends came to 5 bases. In germline, CDR1 is MDHEN, CDR2 SYDVKM. The CDR3 region has the DNA TGTGCCAGCAGAGGGGACACTGAAGCTTTCTTT. Its translation is CASRGDTEAFF.

The V call is TRBV6-6, the J call TRBJ2-5, with 11 bases aligning to TRBD1. The V gene's germline CDR1 is MNHNY and CDR2 SVGAGI (reference sequence). The CDR3 totals 15 residues. Losses at the gene ends were 6 bases for V and 3 bases for J; bases not matched to a gene: 6. CDR3 sequence reads: CASSRGTGGKETQYF. In DNA, the CDR3 is TGTGCCAGCAGCCGGGGGACAGGGGGAAAAGAGACCCAGTACTTC.

V usage is TRBV21-1 and J usage is TRBJ2-3; the D segment call TRBD1 is taken from the table without a DNA check. TRBV21-1 is an annotated pseudogene. CDR3 length: 14 residues. The CDR3 nucleotides are TGTGCCAGCAGCCCGGACACTAGCACAGATACGCAGTATTTT. Translation: CASSPDTSTDTQYF.

The gene calls are TRBV4-1 and TRBJ1-5; D gene unclear. The germline gives CDR1 MGHRA, CDR2 YSYEKL. Deletions cut 1 base from V and 5 bases from J, with 9 bases between. CDR3 length: 14 amino acids. Here the CDR3 DNA reads TGCGCCAGCAGCCAAGGGCTTTATGATCAGCCCCAGCATTTT. It yields the protein CASSQGLYDQPQHF.

The chain employs TRBV25-1 and TRBJ1-1; possible D gene TRBD1, 5 bases. The CDR3 is made up of 14 amino acids. V lost 1 base to trimming and J lost 1 base, with 7 bases between them. Germline-derived CDR1 and CDR2 are MGHDK and SYGVNS. CDR3: CASSELQENTEAFF. The CDR3 bases are TGTGCCAGCAGTGAATTACAGGAGAACACTGAAGCTTTCTTT.

This clone was recorded only once. The chain has TRBV2 and TRBJ2-1; TRBD2 matches at 15 bases. Trimming cost V 3 bases and J 7 bases; bases outside gene matches: 1. The CDR3 covers 15 residues. Germline V gene data show CDR1 as SNHLY and CDR2 as FYNNEI. CDR3 nucleotides: TGTGCCAGCAGTGACGGACTAGCGGGAGGGAATGAGCAGTTCTTC. Translating it yields CASSDGLAGGNEQFF.

The V call is TRBV6-5, the J call TRBJ2-1, with a tentative D call TRBD2 (5 bases). The CDR3 loop spans 14 amino acids. The germline V gene has CDR1 MNHEY and CDR2 SVGAGI. The V gene lost 5 bases and the J gene lost 7 bases, with 15 bases spanning the gap. The CDR3 spells CASSLGLLVNEQFF. CDR3 nucleotides: TGTGCCAGCAGTCTCGGACTCTTAGTAAATGAGCAGTTCTTC.

The CDR3 bases are TGTGCCAGCAGTTTGAAGGGACAGGCCCTCCTCGGCTACACCTTC. This gives the protein CASSLKGQALLGYTF. The V and J genes are TRBV6-5 and TRBJ1-2; 8 positions agree with TRBD1. The CDR3 totals 15 residues. The V gene end was trimmed by 4 bases and the J gene end by 8 bases; junction bases not matched to a gene: 12. Germline CDR1 reads MNHEY; CDR2 reads SVGAGI.

The rearrangement uses TRBV2 and TRBJ2-5, with TRBD1 as a possible D gene (5 bases). This CDR3 has 14 residues. Looked up from germline, CDR1 is SNHLY and CDR2 is FYNNEI. The ends were cut back, 7 bases at V and 2 bases at J, with 14 bases in the middle. The CDR3 is CASTQDSTQETQYF. CDR3 DNA: TGTGCCAGCACACAAGACAGCACTCAAGAGACCCAGTACTTC.

The chain combines TRBV28 with TRBJ2-1, with 10 bases identical to TRBD2. This CDR3 contains 19 residues. Germline V gene data show CDR1 as MDHEN and CDR2 as SYDVKM. Germline trimming cut 5 bases from V and 1 base from J; bases unmatched to any gene: 14. The CDR3 spells CASSPWSGRASRSYNEQFF. In nucleotides, the CDR3 is TGTGCCAGCAGTCCTTGGAGCGGGAGGGCCAGTCGATCCTACAATGAGCAGTTCTTC.